This passage covers 32 T cell receptor beta chains from one sample sequenced in a study of cytomegalovirus exposure and HLA in healthy donors. Primers: 60 Vbeta forward and 13 Jbeta reverse. The repertoire was sequenced with immunoSEQ multiplex PCR; TCRdb's copy has only in-frame clones and lacks some. This table holds 200,000 or so clones, 80% to 85% found once. The material sequenced was PBMCs. All receptors derive from a woman in her forties or fifties in good health and CMV-seropositive.

This chain connects TRBV27 to TRBJ1-2; the D is unclear. The CDR3 sequence is 15 residues long. Trimming left V 1 base short and J 0 bases short, with 9 bases between. Germline CDR1 and CDR2: MNHEY and SMNVEV (reference sequence). DNA of the CDR3: TGTGCCAGCAGTTTATTCTCCTCTCCTAACTATGGCTACACCTTC. Encoded protein: CASSLFSSPNYGYTF.

This clone was observed a few times. The genes are TRBV7-9 and TRBJ2-5; 12 positions agree with TRBD2. V lost 3 bases to trimming and J lost 2 bases; unmatched junction nucleotides: 1. Germline CDR1 is SEHNR and CDR2 is FQNEAQ (reference sequence). The CDR3 is made up of 15 amino acids. The CDR3 loop reads CASSFGLAGQETQYF. As DNA, the CDR3 is TGTGCCAGCAGCTTCGGACTAGCGGGACAAGAGACCCAGTACTTC.

This clone was seen just once. The rearrangement uses TRBV7-2 and TRBJ2-4, with 9 bases that match TRBD1. The CDR3 consists of 14 residues. Trimming removed 1 base from V and 8 bases from J; junction bases left unmatched: 3. Per the germline V gene, CDR1 is SGHTA and CDR2 is FQGNSA. The DNA of the CDR3 is TGTGCCAGCAGCTTAGGGGGACAGGGCTACATTCAGTACTTC. Protein sequence: CASSLGGQGYIQYF.

The V and J genes are TRBV27 and TRBJ2-3; 12 bases line up with TRBD2. Germline V gene sequence: CDR1 MNHEY, CDR2 SMNVEV (reference sequence). This CDR3 contains 15 residues. Losses at the gene ends were 5 bases for V and 7 bases for J; bases not matched to a gene: 7. CDR3 amino acids: CASSTLAGGRNTQYF. The CDR3 DNA sequence: TGTGCCAGCAGTACCCTAGCGGGGGGGCGCAATACGCAGTATTTT.

J is TRBJ2-1 and V is TRBV7-3, with TRBD2 identical over 7 bases. In germline, CDR1 is SGHTA, CDR2 FQGTGA. V lost 5 bases to trimming and J lost 0 bases; unmatched junction nucleotides: 10. The CDR3 sequence is 17 residues long. The CDR3 DNA follows: TGTGCCAGCAGCCTTCTACCGGGAGGATACTCCTACAATGAGCAGTTCTTC. Translating gives CASSLLPGGYSYNEQFF.

This clone was recorded a few times. The gene calls are TRBV10-3 and TRBJ2-3; unclear D gene. The germline gives CDR1 ENHRY, CDR2 SYGVKD. The CDR3 runs to 14 residues. The V end lost 0 bases, the J end lost 2 bases, and 6 bases lay between the germline ends. The CDR3, as DNA: TGTGCCATCAGTGAGTCGGGCTACACAGATACGCAGTATTTT. This sequence encodes CAISESGYTDTQYF.

V is TRBV18 and J is TRBJ1-2; 7 nucleotides align to TRBD1. Per the germline V gene, CDR1 is KGHSH and CDR2 is LQKENI. The CDR3 is made up of 14 amino acids. After removal of 3 bases from V and 8 bases from J, the junction contained 9 bases not matched to a gene. CDR3 nucleotides: TGTGCCAGCTCACCTTCTAGGGGGCCGGAGGGCTACACCTTC. Translation: CASSPSRGPEGYTF.

This CDR3 reads CASSRQPFPLHF. The CDR3 nucleotides are TGTGCCAGCAGTCGACAGCCCTTTCCCCTCCACTTT. This chain links TRBV28 with TRBJ1-6; D is perhaps TRBD1 (5 bases). CDR1 is MDHEN and CDR2 is SYDVKM in the germline V gene. This CDR3 comprises 12 residues. V was pared by 5 bases and J by 13 bases, with 12 bases between.

This clone was counted only a few times. The chain joins TRBV5-4 to TRBJ2-1; 9 positions match TRBD1. CDR1 and CDR2 (germline): SGHNT, YYREEE (reference sequence). The length of the CDR3 is 16 residues. With 4 bases clipped from V and 5 bases from J, the junction kept 10 bases outside the gene matches. CDR3 amino acids: CASSVVPGQGNNEQFF. DNA of the CDR3: TGTGCCAGCAGCGTAGTACCGGGACAGGGCAACAATGAGCAGTTCTTC.

This clone was detected only a few times. The chain employs TRBV6-5 and TRBJ2-3; 8 bases map to TRBD2. Per the germline V gene, CDR1 is MNHEY and CDR2 is SVGAGI. The junction had 6 bases not matched to a gene; V was cut back by 3 bases and J by 4 bases. CDR3 length: 15 residues. CDR3 sequence (DNA): TGTGCCAGCAGTTATGCGGGAGGAGGTGCAGATACGCAGTATTTT. This translates into CASSYAGGGADTQYF.

V and J are TRBV5-4 and TRBJ2-1; 7 nucleotides agree with TRBD2. The length of the CDR3 is 18 residues. Germline CDR1 and CDR2: SGHNT and YYREEE (reference sequence). After removal of 4 bases from V and 0 bases from J, the junction contained 13 bases not matched to a gene. In nucleotides, the CDR3 is TGTGCCAGCAGCCCGGCGGGCGGGGGACTTCACTCCTACAATGAGCAGTTCTTC. This gives the protein CASSPAGGGLHSYNEQFF.

The V gene is TRBV5-1, the J gene TRBJ2-7; 7 bases fit TRBD1. The CDR3 runs to 15 residues. Germline values: CDR1 SGHRS, CDR2 YFSETQ. V lost 4 bases and J lost 2; bases outside the gene matches: 9. The chain's CDR3 is CASSPTGTAAYEQYF. CDR3 bases: TGCGCCAGCAGCCCTACCGGGACAGCAGCCTACGAGCAGTACTTC.

This chain joins TRBV5-1 and TRBJ2-5, with D tentatively TRBD1 (5 bases). The germline V gene encodes CDR1 SGHRS and CDR2 YFSETQ. The CDR3 is 15 amino acids. The V end was cut by 4 bases, the J end by 4 bases, with 17 bases between. CDR3 sequence reads: CASSPTQGGAETQYF. Written as DNA, the CDR3 is TGCGCCAGCAGCCCGACCCAGGGTGGGGCAGAGACCCAGTACTTC.

The chain combines TRBV18 with TRBJ2-7; 11 bases match TRBD2. The V gene end was trimmed by 5 bases and the J gene end by 2 bases; junction bases not matched to a gene: 5. This CDR3 contains 15 residues. From germline, CDR1 is KGHSH and CDR2 LQKENI. CDR3 sequence (DNA): TGTGCCAGCTCATCGGGACTAGCGGCTCCCTACGAGCAGTACTTC. It is translated as CASSSGLAAPYEQYF.

The V and J genes are TRBV9 and TRBJ2-6, with 8 bases matching TRBD1. This CDR3 contains 23 residues. V gave up 3 bases and J gave up 4 bases; unmatched junction bases: 27. Looked up from germline, CDR1 is SGDLS and CDR2 is YYNGEE. CDR3: CASSGSSVGTGTYTGSGANVLTF. The CDR3 DNA reads as TGTGCCAGCAGCGGAAGCAGTGTTGGGACAGGCACCTACACCGGCTCCGGGGCCAACGTCCTGACTTTC.

This chain joins TRBV10-1 and TRBJ2-7; 9 nucleotides match TRBD1. Per germline, CDR1 WNHNN and CDR2 SYGVQD (reference sequence). This CDR3 is built from 15 residues. V lost 3 bases and J lost 7; bases outside the gene matches: 10. DNA of the CDR3: TGCGCCAGCAGTGACACCGGGACAGGGCTAGGGGAGCAGTACTTC. It translates to CASSDTGTGLGEQYF.

This chain uses TRBV5-1 with TRBJ2-2, with D possibly matching TRBD1 (6 bases). Deletions cut 0 bases from V and 6 bases from J, with 12 bases between. In germline, CDR1 is SGHRS, CDR2 YFSETQ. The CDR3 contains 15 residues. The CDR3 region has the DNA TGCGCCAGCAGCTTGGGCAGGGCAGGGGCCGGGGAGCTGTTTTTT. Its translation: CASSLGRAGAGELFF.

The V gene is TRBV6-1, the J gene TRBJ1-5, with a tentative D call TRBD1 (6 bases). Trimming shortened V by 1 base and J by 4 bases, and 8 bases separated the two germline ends. CDR3 length equals 14 residues. The germline CDR1 and CDR2 sequences are MNHNS and SASEGT. The CDR3 loop is CASSEGTGNQPQHF. The CDR3 bases are TGTGCCAGCAGTGAAGGAACAGGGAATCAGCCCCAGCATTTT.

The chain has TRBV28 and TRBJ2-3; D is undetermined. Trimming cost V 6 bases and J 4 bases, with 17 bases left between them. The CDR3 runs 15 residues. Germline lookup yields CDR1 MDHEN and CDR2 SYDVKM. CDR3 sequence reads: CASSSPALGSDTQYF. The CDR3 DNA is TGTGCCAGCAGCTCCCCGGCCCTAGGTTCAGATACGCAGTATTTT.

The chain is built from TRBV10-3 and TRBJ2-2; no clear D gene. The CDR3 has 15 residues. CDR1 ENHRY and CDR2 SYGVKD come from the germline V gene. The V gene lost 0 bases and the J gene lost 3 bases, with 8 bases spanning the gap. CDR3 protein: CAISESRQDTGELFF. CDR3 DNA sequence: TGTGCCATCAGTGAGTCGAGACAAGACACCGGGGAGCTGTTTTTT.

This clone was seen more than once but under ten times. The chain links TRBV2 to TRBJ2-5; perhaps TRBD1 as D (5 bases). Trimming removed 8 bases at V and 9 bases at J, with 22 bases between. In germline, CDR1 is SNHLY, CDR2 FYNNEI. The CDR3 contains 14 residues. CDR3 DNA: TGTGCCAGCGTTGACCTCCCTAGTGCCAGGGCCCAGTACTTC. This sequence encodes CASVDLPSARAQYF. The full variable domain, in which reference TRBV2 and TRBJ2-5 provide the parts outside the CDR3, is EPEVTQTPSHQVTQMGQEVILRCVPISNHLYFYWYRQILGQKVEFLVSFYNNEISEKSEIFDDQFSVERPDGSNFTLKIRSTKLEDSAMYFCASVDLPSARAQYFGPGTRLLVL.

The rearrangement joins TRBV7-9 to TRBJ2-7; 12 nucleotides agree with TRBD1. Germline V gene data show CDR1 as SEHNR and CDR2 as FQNEAQ (reference sequence). The CDR3 runs to 17 residues. Losses at the gene ends were 3 bases for V and 0 bases for J; bases not matched to a gene: 6. The chain's CDR3 is CASSFGTGGQSSYEQYF. The CDR3 coding sequence is TGTGCCAGCAGCTTTGGGACAGGGGGCCAGAGCTCCTACGAGCAGTACTTC.

The V gene is TRBV5-6, the J gene TRBJ2-5; 11 positions match TRBD2. CDR1 SGHDT and CDR2 YYEEEE come from the germline V gene. J gave up 4 bases and V 5 bases, and 4 bases lay outside the gene matches. The CDR3 is made up of 14 amino acids. The CDR3 nucleotides read TGTGCCAGCAGGCCACTAGCGGGAGCAGAGACCCAGTACTTC. Translating it yields CASRPLAGAETQYF.

The V gene is TRBV11-2, the J gene TRBJ2-5, with 11 positions matching TRBD2. Trimming at V came to 1 base and at J to 4 bases, leaving 8 bases not matched to a gene. Germline assignment: CDR1 SGHAT and CDR2 FQNNGV. The CDR3 sequence is 17 residues long. The CDR3 DNA follows: TGTGCCAGCAGCTTAGGGGTTGGAGGACTAGCGGGAGAGACCCAGTACTTC. This gives the protein CASSLGVGGLAGETQYF. Full variable domain (outside the CDR3, taken from reference TRBV11-2 and TRBJ2-5): EAGVAQSPRYKIIEKRQSVAFWCNPISGHATLYWYQQILGQGPKLLIQFQNNGVVDDSQLPKDRFSAERLKGVDSTLKIQPAKLEDSAVYLCASSLGVGGLAGETQYFGPGTRLLVL.

The V gene is TRBV20-1, the J gene TRBJ2-1, with a tentative D call TRBD2 (6 bases). CDR3 length: 11 residues. Germline values: CDR1 DFQATT, CDR2 SNEGSKA (reference sequence). Trimming removed 7 bases from V and 8 bases from J, with 12 bases in between. In DNA, the CDR3 is TGCAGTGGGGAGGAGGGCTATGAGCAGTTCTTC. Its protein product is CSGEEGYEQFF.

The chain couples TRBV5-1 to TRBJ2-5; D possibly corresponds to TRBD2 (6 bases). Germline V gene lookup returns CDR1 SGHRS and CDR2 YFSETQ. V lost 0 bases and J lost 5, with 11 bases in between. The CDR3 contains 14 residues. The CDR3 loop reads CASSLVEGRETQYF. The CDR3 DNA reads TGCGCCAGCAGCTTGGTGGAAGGGAGGGAGACCCAGTACTTC.

This clone was detected only a few times. The chain recombines TRBV7-9 with TRBJ2-7; 7 bases line up with TRBD1. Losses at the gene ends were 1 base for V and 5 bases for J; bases not matched to a gene: 8. The CDR3 is 15 residues long. Germline V gene lookup returns CDR1 SEHNR and CDR2 FQNEAQ (reference sequence). The CDR3 loop reads CASSLGAGGLDEQYF. In nucleotides, the CDR3 is TGTGCCAGCAGCTTAGGGGCAGGGGGATTGGACGAGCAGTACTTC.

The V gene is TRBV4-1, the J gene TRBJ2-3; 13 bases are a match to TRBD2. The CDR3 runs to 18 residues. Germline V gene sequence: CDR1 MGHRA, CDR2 YSYEKL. J gave up 1 base and V 0 bases, and 4 bases lay outside the gene matches. In DNA, the CDR3 is TGCGCCAGCAGCCAAGATTTCGGGACTAGCGGGGGCACAGATACGCAGTATTTT. It yields the protein CASSQDFGTSGGTDTQYF.

The chain employs TRBV28 and TRBJ1-5; TRBD1 is a possible D gene (6 bases). The CDR3 runs to 16 residues. Per the germline V gene, CDR1 is MDHEN and CDR2 is SYDVKM. V lost 6 bases and J 0 bases, leaving 15 bases between the germline ends. In nucleotides, the CDR3 is TGTGCCAGCAGCCCGGACAGCAGATATAGCAATCAGCCCCAGCATTTT. Translation gives CASSPDSRYSNQPQHF.

Concerning this clone itself: This sample also contains other DNA sequences that code for the same CDR3. The rearrangement uses TRBV19 and TRBJ1-5, with TRBD1 identical over 8 bases. Germline CDR1 and CDR2: LNHDA and SQIVND (reference sequence). This CDR3 spans 14 amino acids. With V trimmed by 5 bases and J by 4 bases, 4 bases remained unmatched. In nucleotides, the CDR3 is TGTGCCAGTAGTCCCACAGGGGGGAATCAGCCCCAGCATTTT. Its translation: CASSPTGGNQPQHF.

V and J are TRBV6-5 and TRBJ2-2; D is ambiguous. CDR3 length: 16 residues. V lost 0 bases to trimming and J lost 1 base, with 9 bases between them. Germline V gene sequence: CDR1 MNHEY, CDR2 SVGAGI. In DNA form, the CDR3 reads TGTGCCAGCAGTTACTCGTGGTCAGGGAACACCGGGGAGCTGTTTTTT. This encodes CASSYSWSGNTGELFF.

The CDR3 region has the DNA TGTGCCAGCATCACTGGGAGCTCTGGAAACACCATATATTTT. Encoded protein: CASITGSSGNTIYF. V usage is TRBV28 and J usage is TRBJ1-3; D is unclear. Per the germline V gene, CDR1 is MDHEN and CDR2 is SYDVKM. Trimming left V 7 bases short and J 0 bases short, with 10 bases between. This CDR3 has 14 amino acids.